This T cell receptor (beta chain) was sequenced in a study of cytomegalovirus exposure and HLA in healthy donors. Amplification used 60 Vbeta primers and 13 Jbeta primers. The table came from immunoSEQ multiplex PCR; TCRdb's copy has only in-frame clones and leaves some out. This table has roughly 200,000 clones, less than 85% appearing once. Study-wide findings and caveats: TCR beta V- and J-gene trimming, according to a later analysis, was linked to a missense DCLRE1C variant.

From germline, CDR1 is MGHDK and CDR2 SYGVNS. This CDR3 region has 15 residues. V trimming: 4 bases; J trimming: 5 bases; junction bases outside the gene matches: 10. On this clone itself: Its target is not known.

V usage is TRBV25-1 and J usage is TRBJ1-1, with 7 positions matching TRBD1. Sequenced sample: PBMCs. The sequence was obtained from a boy younger than 18 in good health and CMV-seronegative. The CDR3: CASSGRTGRGTEAFF. Written as DNA, the CDR3 is TGTGCCAGCAGTGGCCGGACAGGACGGGGTACTGAAGCTTTCTTT.